Below, 13 T cell receptor beta chains from the same sample are listed, as sequenced in a study of cytomegalovirus exposure and HLA in healthy donors. Use of 60 Vbeta and 13 Jbeta primers characterized the PCR. Using immunoSEQ multiplex PCR, the repertoire was profiled, and TCRdb retains in-frame clones only, with some absent. The sample has roughly 120,000 clones; around 80% are singletons. Sequencing was carried out using PBMCs. Every receptor here comes from a woman between 55 and 75 years old in good health and CMV-seropositive.

The rearrangement links TRBV6-5 to TRBJ2-7, with TRBD2 matching over 8 bases. V was clipped by 5 bases and J by 4 bases; unmatched bases: 7. The CDR3 extends over 14 amino acids. CDR1 is MNHEY and CDR2 is SVGAGI in the germline V gene. The CDR3 bases are TGTGCCAGCAGTGTCGGGGGGGCCATTTACGAGCAGTACTTC. Its protein product is CASSVGGAIYEQYF.

The chain uses TRBV27 and TRBJ2-7; D is perhaps TRBD2 (6 bases). Germline lookup yields CDR1 MNHEY and CDR2 SMNVEV (reference sequence). The CDR3 extends over 17 amino acids. V was clipped by 2 bases and J by 5 bases, with 22 bases between them. CDR3 nucleotides: TGTGCCAGCAGTTTAGTTCACGGCGGTCCAGCGGGCCACGAGCAGTACTTC. Translating gives CASSLVHGGPAGHEQYF.

This clone was found a few times. The chain couples TRBV7-9 to TRBJ2-1; D remains unclear. The V gene lost 5 bases and the J gene lost 4 bases, with 9 bases spanning the gap. The CDR3 has 13 amino acids. Germline-derived CDR1 and CDR2 are SEHNR and FQNEAQ (reference sequence). CDR3 sequence reads: CASSVLLYNEQFF. The DNA of the CDR3 is TGTGCCAGCAGCGTCCTTCTTTACAATGAGCAGTTCTTC.

This clone showed up just a few times. V is TRBV29-1 and J is TRBJ1-3, with unresolved D. Trimming shortened V by 3 bases and J by 4 bases, and 19 bases separated the two germline ends. This CDR3 is built from 16 residues. Germline CDR1 is SQVTM and CDR2 is ANQGSEA. In DNA, the CDR3 is TGCAGCGTTGAGTTCGTAGACTATACCACCGGAAACACCATATATTTT. Protein sequence: CSVEFVDYTTGNTIYF.

The genes are TRBV15 and TRBJ2-1; TRBD2 aligns across 11 bases. Germline V gives CDR1 LNHNV, CDR2 YYDKDF (reference sequence). The CDR3 loop spans 16 amino acids. J lost 3 bases, V lost 1 base, and 2 bases had no gene match. Here the CDR3 reads CATSRGGLAGYNEQFF. CDR3 DNA sequence: TGTGCCACCAGCAGAGGCGGACTAGCGGGCTACAATGAGCAGTTCTTC.

V gene TRBV7-2 combines with J gene TRBJ1-2, with no clear D. Germline V gives CDR1 SGHTA, CDR2 FQGNSA. This CDR3 spans 14 amino acids. Trimming removed 2 bases at V and 0 bases at J, with 7 bases between. This CDR3 reads CASSLQITNYGYTF. DNA of the CDR3: TGTGCCAGCAGCTTACAGATAACTAACTATGGCTACACCTTC. Looking up the rest from reference TRBV7-2 and TRBJ1-2 gives the full variable domain: GAGVSQSPSNKVTEKGKDVELRCDPISGHTALYWYRQSLGQGLEFLIYFQGNSAPDKSGLPSDRFSAERTGGSVSTLTIQRTQQEDSAVYLCASSLQITNYGYTFGSGTRLTVV.

The genes are TRBV29-1 and TRBJ2-7; D is possibly TRBD1 (5 bases). The V end was cut by 4 bases, the J end by 2 bases, with 12 bases between. The CDR3 is 13 amino acids. Germline CDR1 and CDR2: SQVTM and ANQGSEA. The CDR3 DNA sequence: TGCAGCGTTGTAGAGACAGTAGCCTACGAGCAGTACTTC. This encodes CSVVETVAYEQYF.

The CDR3 is CASSLVPGAAQPQHF. CDR3 nucleotide sequence: TGCGCCAGCAGCTTGGTCCCAGGGGCAGCTCAGCCCCAGCATTTT. The chain has TRBV5-1 and TRBJ1-5; D may be TRBD1 (6 bases). V was clipped by 0 bases and J by 6 bases, with 13 bases between them. The CDR3 totals 15 residues. In germline, CDR1 is SGHRS, CDR2 YFSETQ.

Only one count was recorded for this clone. V gene TRBV19 combines with J gene TRBJ1-4; D is possibly TRBD1 (6 bases). The CDR3 is made up of 13 amino acids. V gave up 4 bases and J gave up 8 bases, with 11 bases separating them. The germline CDR1 and CDR2 sequences are LNHDA and SQIVND (reference sequence). The CDR3 spells CASSRDTSEKLFF. The CDR3 nucleotides read TGTGCCAGTAGTAGGGACACATCCGAAAAACTGTTTTTT.

The chain joins TRBV6-5 to TRBJ1-2; D is ambiguous. The CDR3 runs 13 residues. Trimming took off 4 bases at V and 2 bases at J, with 8 bases between the two ends. Germline CDR1 MNHEY, CDR2 SVGAGI. For the CDR3, the DNA is TGTGCCAGCAGTTTCGCGACAAACTATGGCTACACCTTC. As protein: CASSFATNYGYTF.

The genes are TRBV2 and TRBJ2-5; maybe TRBD1 (6 bases). Gene TRBJ2-7 matches the end of the DNA better, so the J call may be wrong. The CDR3 loop spans 14 amino acids. From germline, CDR1 is SNHLY and CDR2 FYNNEI. In nucleotides, the CDR3 is TGTGCCAGCAGCCCACGGACAGTGGCCTACGAGCAGTACTTC. Translating it yields CASSPRTVAYEQYF.

The V and J genes are TRBV5-6 and TRBJ2-7, with 8 positions matching TRBD1. CDR1 and CDR2 (germline): SGHDT, YYEEEE. V shed 4 bases and J 9 bases; nucleotides not matched to a gene: 6. The CDR3 covers 12 residues. CDR3 nucleotide sequence: TGTGCCAGCAGCGGACAGGGTATAGGGCAGTACTTC. It yields the protein CASSGQGIGQYF.

The chain recombines TRBV18 with TRBJ1-4; TRBD1 is a possible D gene (6 bases). The germline V gene has CDR1 KGHSH and CDR2 LQKENI. The V end was cut by 3 bases, the J end by 3 bases, with 11 bases between. CDR3 length: 15 amino acids. The CDR3 reads CASSPVTGPNEKLFF. CDR3 coding DNA: TGTGCCAGCTCACCGGTAACAGGGCCTAATGAAAAACTGTTTTTT.